This passage covers 30 T cell receptor beta chains from one sample sequenced in a study of shared clonotypes between healthy human individuals. In the naive CD8 group, cells lacked CD45RO and were positively selected for CCR7, so terminally differentiated effector memory CD45RA+ cells were left out. The protocol was immunoSEQ multiplex PCR, while the TCRdb copy is restricted to in-frame clones and leaves out a portion. The sample contains some 2 million clones, less than 95% of which appear only once. The sequenced material came from naive CD8+ T cells sorted from blood. These receptors came from a young man in good health.

This chain joins TRBV6-5 and TRBJ2-3; 10 positions agree with TRBD2. CDR1 MNHEY and CDR2 SVGAGI come from the germline V gene. The junction had 4 bases not matched to a gene; V was cut back by 0 bases and J by 4 bases. The CDR3 totals 16 residues. In DNA form, the CDR3 reads TGTGCCAGCAGTTACTCGGGGCTAGCGGGGGCAGATACGCAGTATTTT. Protein product: CASSYSGLAGADTQYF.

The chain couples TRBV6-1 to TRBJ2-3; 9 bases map to TRBD1. There are 14 residues in the CDR3. CDR1 and CDR2 (germline): MNHNS, SASEGT. The ends lost 8 bases at V and 5 bases at J; junction bases unmatched: 8. CDR3 DNA sequence: TGTGCCAGCCGGGGGACAGGGTGGGGAGATACGCAGTATTTT. It specifies CASRGTGWGDTQYF.

This clone has a single count. The chain joins TRBV4-1 to TRBJ1-1; weak D call: TRBD1 (6 bases). V gave up 2 bases and J gave up 5 bases, with 9 bases separating them. Germline V gives CDR1 MGHRA, CDR2 YSYEKL. CDR3 length equals 13 residues. CDR3 loop: CASSQQGWTEAFF. The CDR3 region has the DNA TGCGCCAGCAGCCAACAGGGGTGGACTGAAGCTTTCTTT.

The rearrangement links TRBV6-1 to TRBJ2-7; no firm D call. Germline CDR1 and CDR2: MNHNS and SASEGT. The CDR3 is 12 residues long. The V gene lost 7 bases and the J gene lost 2 bases, with 9 bases spanning the gap. CDR3: CASNFGTYEQYF. CDR3 nucleotides: TGTGCCAGCAATTTCGGTACCTACGAGCAGTACTTC.

The chain employs TRBV27 and TRBJ2-7; D is possibly TRBD1 (6 bases). Germline V gene sequence: CDR1 MNHEY, CDR2 SMNVEV (reference sequence). CDR3 length: 13 residues. Trimming took off 5 bases at V and 6 bases at J, with 14 bases between the two ends. For the CDR3, the DNA is TGTGCCAGCAGTCCGGACAGTTTGAGCGAGCAGTACTTC. It is translated as CASSPDSLSEQYF.

As to this clone: Other DNA sequences in the same sample also yield this CDR3. CDR3 in DNA: TGTGCCAGCAGTTTACTAGGGGACGAGCAGTACTTC. Its protein is CASSLLGDEQYF. This rearrangement joins TRBV27 to TRBJ2-7; D is possibly TRBD1 (5 bases). Germline CDR1 and CDR2: MNHEY and SMNVEV (reference sequence). The ends were cut back, 2 bases at V and 5 bases at J, with 7 bases in the middle. CDR3 size: 12 residues.

V is TRBV19 and J is TRBJ2-1; either TRBD1 or TRBD2 may supply D (5 bases each). Trimming cost V 2 bases and J 9 bases, with 26 bases left between them. The CDR3 loop spans 18 amino acids. The germline V gene encodes CDR1 LNHDA and CDR2 SQIVND (reference sequence). The CDR3 nucleotides read TGTGCCAGTAGTATAACCCCAGCAACCGGGACCGGAGTTTTTGAGCAGTTCTTC. Translation gives CASSITPATGTGVFEQFF.

This sequence joins TRBV12-2 and TRBJ2-2; TRBD1 is the table's D call and was not checked against the DNA. TRBV12-2 is an annotated pseudogene. This CDR3 has 15 residues. As DNA, the CDR3 is TGTGCAAGTCGCTCTGGACAGGGATTGACCGGGGAGCTGTTTTTT. Protein: CASRSGQGLTGELFF.

The J gene is TRBJ1-2, the V gene TRBV6-6; D unclear. The CDR3 is 14 residues long. Trimming removed 0 bases at V and 0 bases at J, with 5 bases between. CDR1 MNHNY and CDR2 SVGAGI come from the germline V gene (reference sequence). DNA of the CDR3: TGTGCCAGCAGTTACTCCGGAGCTAACTATGGCTACACCTTC. Amino acids: CASSYSGANYGYTF.

The chain uses TRBV27 and TRBJ2-1; tentative D call: TRBD2 (6 bases). CDR3 length: 15 residues. Trimming pared 6 bases from V and 0 bases from J, leaving 12 bases between. Germline V gene lookup returns CDR1 MNHEY and CDR2 SMNVEV (reference sequence). The CDR3 DNA is TGTGCCAGCAGGAGCACCGGGAGCTCCTACAATGAGCAGTTCTTC. Translated, it gives CASRSTGSSYNEQFF.

As for this clone: The same CDR3 also results from other DNA sequences found in this sample. The chain has TRBV27 and TRBJ2-7, with TRBD2 matching over 9 bases. Germline V gives CDR1 MNHEY, CDR2 SMNVEV (reference sequence). The CDR3 covers 13 residues. With 3 bases clipped from V and 7 bases from J, the junction kept 4 bases outside the gene matches. The CDR3 nucleotides read TGTGCCAGCAGTTTCGGACTAGCGAGAGAGCAGTACTTC. Translating gives CASSFGLAREQYF.

The J gene is TRBJ2-4, the V gene TRBV21-1; no DNA check was done on the table's D call, TRBD1. TRBV21-1 is a pseudogene locus. The CDR3 length is 19 residues. CDR3 DNA: TGTGCCAGCAGCAAAGTGGGGCGAGGTAGGGACAAAGCCAAAAACATTCAGTACTTC. This gives the protein CASSKVGRGRDKAKNIQYF.

The CDR3 DNA sequence: TGTGCCAGCAGCAGAGGAGGTGTAAATCAAGAGACCCAGTACTTC. As protein: CASSRGGVNQETQYF. The rearrangement joins TRBV27 to TRBJ2-5, with a tentative D call TRBD2 (5 bases). V dropped 6 bases and J dropped 2 bases, with 16 bases sitting between them. Germline CDR1 MNHEY, CDR2 SMNVEV (reference sequence). The CDR3 runs to 15 residues.

This chain connects TRBV5-1 to TRBJ1-4, with D possibly matching TRBD1 (5 bases). Germline V CDR1 and CDR2: SGHRS, YFSETQ. Between the trimmed V and J ends, which lost 2 bases and 8 bases, there was a span of 13 bases. This CDR3 has 14 amino acids. The CDR3 is CASSFADWGEKLFF. Written as DNA, the CDR3 is TGCGCCAGCAGCTTTGCGGACTGGGGGGAAAAACTGTTTTTT.

This clone was seen once. The chain couples TRBV7-2 to TRBJ2-1; no clear D. This CDR3 contains 13 residues. V lost 5 bases and J lost 5, with 10 bases in between. Germline CDR1 SGHTA, CDR2 FQGNSA. CDR3 nucleotide sequence: TGTGCCAGCAGCCCCCCTACCAACAATGAGCAGTTCTTC. This translates into CASSPPTNNEQFF.

This rearrangement joins TRBV6-5 to TRBJ2-5; TRBD2 matches at 12 bases. The J call may be faulty, since TRBJ2-7 better matches the DNA end. The CDR3 has 15 amino acids. Germline V gives CDR1 MNHEY, CDR2 SVGAGI. The CDR3 nucleotides read TGTGCCAGCAGCTCCGATACTAGCGGGAGGAGCGAGCAGTACTTC. Translated: CASSSDTSGRSEQYF.

The chain employs TRBV13 and TRBJ2-5; the D gene is possibly TRBD1 (5 bases). The DNA end lines up better with TRBJ2-7; the J call may be wrong. The CDR3 spans 13 residues. Germline loops: CDR1 PRHDT, CDR2 FYEKMQ (reference sequence). CDR3 loop: CASSLYRIGEQYF. CDR3 coding DNA: TGTGCCAGCAGCTTATACAGGATCGGCGAGCAGTACTTC.

V and J are TRBV28 and TRBJ2-7, with 7 bases lining up with TRBD1. Germline V gives CDR1 MDHEN, CDR2 SYDVKM. CDR3 length: 13 amino acids. With V trimmed by 8 bases and J by 1 base, 5 bases remained unmatched. CDR3 loop: CASGPTGSYEQYF. In DNA, the CDR3 is TGTGCCAGCGGGCCGACAGGGTCCTACGAGCAGTACTTC.

The V call is TRBV7-9, the J call TRBJ1-2; no definite D call. Per germline, CDR1 SEHNR and CDR2 FQNEAQ (reference sequence). The CDR3 has 15 amino acids. V was pared by 2 bases and J by 3 bases, with 13 bases between. CDR3 in amino acids: CASSLLDGPDYGYTF. The CDR3 DNA follows: TGTGCCAGCAGCTTACTAGACGGCCCCGACTATGGCTACACCTTC.

This clone appeared once. As DNA, the CDR3 is TGTGCCATCAGTGAGGACGTTTACGAGCAGTACTTC. Its translation: CAISEDVYEQYF. This chain uses TRBV10-3 with TRBJ2-7; D gene unclear. This CDR3 contains 12 residues. The germline CDR1 and CDR2 sequences are ENHRY and SYGVKD. V gave up 2 bases and J gave up 4 bases, with 6 bases separating them.

This chain connects TRBV27 to TRBJ1-1, with D tentatively TRBD1 (5 bases). V was clipped by 2 bases and J by 5 bases, with 12 bases between them. There are 14 residues in the CDR3. The germline CDR1 and CDR2 sequences are MNHEY and SMNVEV (reference sequence). The CDR3 region has the DNA TGTGCCAGCAGTTTAGAGGGGCGGTTTACTGAAGCTTTCTTT. It encodes CASSLEGRFTEAFF.

The chain employs TRBV5-1 and TRBJ2-2; maybe TRBD2 (5 bases). The V end lost 0 bases, the J end lost 3 bases, and 12 bases lay between the germline ends. CDR1 and CDR2 from the germline V gene are SGHRS and YFSETQ. The CDR3 has 16 amino acids. CDR3 bases: TGCGCCAGCAGCTTGGTTTCGGGGTTTGACACCGGGGAGCTGTTTTTT. Encoded protein: CASSLVSGFDTGELFF.

The chain links TRBV4-1 to TRBJ2-7, with TRBD2 identical over 8 bases. CDR1 is MGHRA and CDR2 is YSYEKL in the germline V gene. The CDR3 runs 16 residues. V was pared by 0 bases and J by 2 bases, with 6 bases of the junction left unmatched. The CDR3 reads CASSQETGGGAYEQYF. The CDR3 DNA is TGCGCCAGCAGCCAAGAAACGGGAGGGGGGGCCTACGAGCAGTACTTC.

The chain combines TRBV6-5 with TRBJ2-1; D gene uncertain. CDR1 is MNHEY, CDR2 SVGAGI, per germline. The CDR3 runs to 14 residues. Trimming shortened V by 0 bases and J by 6 bases, and 9 bases separated the two germline ends. The CDR3 DNA sequence: TGTGCCAGCAGTTACTCGTCACTCAGCAATGAGCAGTTCTTC. Its translation: CASSYSSLSNEQFF.

The chain has TRBV27 and TRBJ1-1; 9 bases agree with TRBD1. V lost 5 bases to trimming and J lost 11 bases; unmatched junction nucleotides: 9. The germline gives CDR1 MNHEY, CDR2 SMNVEV (reference sequence). This CDR3 contains 13 residues. CDR3 residues: CASSHGQGIEAFF. The DNA of the CDR3 is TGTGCCAGCAGTCACGGACAGGGGATAGAGGCTTTCTTT.

The chain has TRBV30 and TRBJ1-2, with D uncertain. Germline V gives CDR1 GTSNPN, CDR2 SVGIG (reference sequence). This CDR3 region has 16 residues. The V gene lost 2 bases and the J gene lost 4 bases, with 20 bases spanning the gap. The CDR3 nucleotides read TGTGCCTGGAGTCAAAATGGACTTGGCAGAAGCTATGGCTACACCTTC. Protein: CAWSQNGLGRSYGYTF. The whole variable domain, filled in from reference TRBV30 and TRBJ1-2, reads SQTIHQWPATLVQPVGSPLSLECTVEGTSNPNLYWYRQAAGRGLQLLFYSVGIGQISSEVPQNLSASRPQDRQFILSSKKLLLSDSGFYLCAWSQNGLGRSYGYTFGSGTRLTVV.

This rearrangement joins TRBV11-2 to TRBJ2-7, with D hard to call. The CDR3 is 15 residues long. CDR1 is SGHAT and CDR2 is FQNNGV in the germline V gene. The V and J ends lost 5 bases and 4 bases respectively, with 18 bases between them. The chain's CDR3 is CASSPDPPPLYEQYF. The CDR3 region has the DNA TGTGCCAGCAGCCCGGACCCACCTCCTCTATACGAGCAGTACTTC. Full variable domain (missing parts from reference TRBV11-2 and TRBJ2-7): EAGVAQSPRYKIIEKRQSVAFWCNPISGHATLYWYQQILGQGPKLLIQFQNNGVVDDSQLPKDRFSAERLKGVDSTLKIQPAKLEDSAVYLCASSPDPPPLYEQYFGPGTRLTVT.

About this clone: The same CDR3 arises from other DNA sequences in this sample as well. The chain carries TRBV7-9 and TRBJ2-7, with 9 nucleotides matching TRBD1. Germline V gene lookup returns CDR1 SEHNR and CDR2 FQNEAQ (reference sequence). Trimming cost V 3 bases and J 4 bases; bases outside gene matches: 1. This CDR3 has 13 residues. The CDR3 bases are TGTGCCAGCAGCTTCGGGACAGGGTACGAGCAGTACTTC. Translation: CASSFGTGYEQYF.

Notes on this clone: At the DNA level, this CDR3 is encoded by other sequences in the same sample as well. The J gene is TRBJ2-7, the V gene TRBV6-5, with D perhaps matching TRBD1 (5 bases). Germline CDR1 and CDR2: MNHEY and SVGAGI. V lost 0 bases and J 2 bases, leaving 8 bases between the germline ends. The CDR3 consists of 14 residues. CDR3 in DNA: TGTGCCAGCAGTTACTCCCAGGGTCCCTACGAGCAGTACTTC. Translation gives CASSYSQGPYEQYF.

The chain links TRBV6-1 to TRBJ1-1; TRBD1 is a possible D gene (6 bases). The CDR3 is made up of 15 amino acids. V was shortened by 7 bases and J by 0 bases, with 15 bases between the two germline ends. Germline CDR1 MNHNS, CDR2 SASEGT. For the CDR3, the DNA is TGTGCCAGCACCCTAACAGGGCAGTTGAACACTGAAGCTTTCTTT. Translation: CASTLTGQLNTEAFF.